Following are 28 T cell receptor beta chains from one sample sequenced in a study of T cells after yellow fever vaccination. MiXCR, applied by TCRdb to the 5' RACE reads, yields one record per CDR3 protein. The sample carries 200,000 to 300,000 distinct CDR3 sequences, 6% to 8% recorded once. This specimen consisted of CD4+ T cells sorted from PBMCs, obtained on the day of the yellow fever booster vaccination. The receptors stem from a man aged 25 to 40 who received the YFV17D yellow fever vaccine.

The chain couples TRBV7-9 to TRBJ1-1; perhaps TRBD1 as D (5 bases). With 5 bases removed from V and 4 bases from J, the gap between germline ends came to 11 bases. From germline, CDR1 is SEHNR and CDR2 FQNEAQ (reference sequence). The CDR3 runs 13 residues. CDR3 loop: CASSLGVSTEAFF. The CDR3 DNA is TGTGCCAGCAGCCTAGGGGTATCCACTGAAGCTTTCTTT.

The chain couples TRBV11-2 to TRBJ2-7, with D hard to call. The CDR3 sequence is 14 residues long. The germline CDR1 and CDR2 sequences are SGHAT and FQNNGV. With 7 bases removed from V and 2 bases from J, the gap between germline ends came to 15 bases. Written as DNA, the CDR3 is TGTGCCAGCACCGATTGGACGGATCCCTACGAGCAGTACTTC. Its translation is CASTDWTDPYEQYF.

This clonotype was observed a few times. CDR3 region: CSAKEQGTPGHTEAFF. The CDR3 DNA is TGCAGTGCTAAGGAACAAGGGACTCCCGGACACACTGAAGCTTTCTTT. The chain has TRBV20-1 and TRBJ1-1; possible D gene TRBD1, 5 bases. The V end was cut by 4 bases, the J end by 3 bases, with 21 bases between. CDR3 length: 16 residues. The V gene's germline CDR1 is DFQATT and CDR2 SNEGSKA (reference sequence).

This clonotype showed up many times. CDR3 coding DNA: TGTGCCAGCAGCTTACCGGGACAGGGTTACGAGCAGTACTTC. Protein sequence: CASSLPGQGYEQYF. This chain connects TRBV7-2 to TRBJ2-7, with 9 bases lining up with TRBD1. The germline gives CDR1 SGHTA, CDR2 FQGNSA. The CDR3 is 14 amino acids. V was clipped by 2 bases and J by 4 bases; unmatched bases: 3. Filled out from reference TRBV7-2 and TRBJ2-7, the complete variable domain reads GAGVSQSPSNKVTEKGKDVELRCDPISGHTALYWYRQSLGQGLEFLIYFQGNSAPDKSGLPSDRFSAERTGGSVSTLTIQRTQQEDSAVYLCASSLPGQGYEQYFGPGTRLTVT.

The CDR3: CASSLHSNNEQFF. The CDR3 coding sequence is TGTGCCAGCAGCTTGCACTCAAACAATGAGCAGTTCTTC. The chain carries TRBV7-2 and TRBJ2-1; unclear D gene. Trimming left V 3 bases short and J 5 bases short, with 8 bases between. CDR1 SGHTA and CDR2 FQGNSA come from the germline V gene. The CDR3 totals 13 residues.

There are many counts of this clonotype. V and J are TRBV10-3 and TRBJ2-1, with 9 nucleotides matching TRBD2. The CDR3 sequence is 14 residues long. Per the germline V gene, CDR1 is ENHRY and CDR2 is SYGVKD. The trim removed 6 bases at V and 4 bases at J, leaving 4 bases unmatched. The CDR3 nucleotides read TGTGCCATCAGAGAGCGGGAGGCATACAATGAGCAGTTCTTC. This encodes CAIREREAYNEQFF.

The table lists this clonotype with a few counts. CDR3: CAISAGFDYEQYF. As DNA, the CDR3 is TGTGCCATCAGCGCAGGGTTCGACTACGAGCAGTACTTC. The chain couples TRBV10-3 to TRBJ2-7; possibly TRBD1 for D (5 bases). Germline V gene data show CDR1 as ENHRY and CDR2 as SYGVKD. This CDR3 is 13 amino acids long. V lost 6 bases and J 3 bases, leaving 12 bases between the germline ends.

This clonotype was counted a few times. The chain uses TRBV5-1 and TRBJ2-5; 8 positions match TRBD2. CDR3 size: 14 residues. Germline V CDR1 and CDR2: SGHRS, YFSETQ. V lost 2 bases, J lost 4 bases, and 4 bases stayed unmatched. In nucleotides, the CDR3 is TGCGCCAGCAGCTTCAGCGGGAGTACAGAGACCCAGTACTTC. Residues: CASSFSGSTETQYF.

V is TRBV5-1 and J is TRBJ2-7; TRBD2 matches at 10 bases. V lost 0 bases and J lost 4; bases outside the gene matches: 4. This CDR3 contains 15 residues. Germline CDR1 and CDR2: SGHRS and YFSETQ. This CDR3 reads CASSLVASGRYEQYF. Here the CDR3 DNA reads TGCGCCAGCAGCTTGGTGGCTAGCGGGAGATACGAGCAGTACTTC. The variable domain in full, completed from reference TRBV5-1 and TRBJ2-7, reads KAGVTQTPRYLIKTRGQQVTLSCSPISGHRSVSWYQQTPGQGLQFLFEYFSETQRNKGNFPGRFSGRQFSNSRSEMNVSTLELGDSALYLCASSLVASGRYEQYFGPGTRLTVT.

The genes are TRBV29-1 and TRBJ2-1, with D unresolved. The CDR3 loop spans 12 amino acids. The germline V gene has CDR1 SQVTM and CDR2 ANQGSEA. The V and J ends lost 3 bases and 8 bases respectively, with 11 bases between them. The CDR3 nucleotides are TGCAGCGTTGATAAGCCCTCGGATGAGCAGTTCTTC. Its protein product is CSVDKPSDEQFF.

This clonotype was detected a few times. The V and J genes are TRBV12-3 or TRBV12-4 and TRBJ2-1, with 7 bases matching TRBD1. CDR3 length: 12 residues. J gave up 6 bases and V 7 bases, and 3 bases lay outside the gene matches. As DNA, the CDR3 is TGTGCCAGCAAGGGGACAGCCAATGAGCAGTTCTTC. It yields the protein CASKGTANEQFF.

There are a few counts of this clonotype. V gene TRBV27 combines with J gene TRBJ2-1; 7 bases line up with TRBD1. The V segment lost 5 bases and the J segment 4 bases; nucleotides outside the gene matches: 8. Germline CDR1 MNHEY, CDR2 SMNVEV (reference sequence). The CDR3 extends over 15 amino acids. CDR3 bases: TGTGCCAGCAGTCCAGAGGGGGCGCGGTACAATGAGCAGTTCTTC. The encoded protein is CASSPEGARYNEQFF.

This clonotype was found many times. The chain uses TRBV20-1 and TRBJ2-5, with 13 nucleotides matching TRBD2. V shed 3 bases and J 9 bases; nucleotides not matched to a gene: 7. The CDR3 extends over 14 amino acids. From germline, CDR1 is DFQATT and CDR2 SNEGSKA (reference sequence). The CDR3 spells CSASPGTSGKAQYF. In DNA form, the CDR3 reads TGCAGTGCTAGCCCCGGGACTAGCGGGAAGGCCCAGTACTTC.

This clonotype was counted ten times or more. The chain has TRBV5-5 and TRBJ2-3; 9 bases are a match to TRBD2. CDR1 SGHKS and CDR2 YYEKEE come from the germline V gene (reference sequence). Unmatched junction bases numbered 7, after V lost 4 bases and J lost 4 bases. The CDR3 extends over 15 amino acids. The CDR3 DNA reads as TGTGCCAGCAGCCGCCTAGCGGGACGGTCAGATACGCAGTATTTT. Protein sequence: CASSRLAGRSDTQYF.

The gene calls are TRBV7-3 and TRBJ2-2; D is unclear. This CDR3 contains 13 residues. Germline assignment: CDR1 SGHTA and CDR2 FQGTGA. Trimming shortened V by 0 bases and J by 5 bases, and 4 bases separated the two germline ends. The CDR3, as DNA: TGTGCCAGCAGCTTAACTCTTACCGGGGAGCTGTTTTTT. This gives the protein CASSLTLTGELFF.

This chain links TRBV6-2 or TRBV6-3 with TRBJ2-2; possible D gene TRBD2, 5 bases. The ends were cut back, 0 bases at V and 1 base at J, with 12 bases in the middle. Germline V gives CDR1 MNHEY, CDR2 SVGEGT. This CDR3 is built from 17 residues. CDR3 sequence (DNA): TGTGCCAGCAGTTACTCGAGGGCGGACTTGAACACCGGGGAGCTGTTTTTT. This translates into CASSYSRADLNTGELFF.

This clonotype was seen many times. V gene TRBV7-2 combines with J gene TRBJ2-2; D is undetermined. V lost 5 bases to trimming and J lost 6 bases, with 19 bases between them. The germline CDR1 and CDR2 sequences are SGHTA and FQGNSA. This CDR3 contains 16 residues. In DNA, the CDR3 is TGTGCCAGCAGCCCCCCAGCCCTGTTGGACGCCGGGGAGCTGTTTTTT. As protein: CASSPPALLDAGELFF.

The chain links TRBV20-1 to TRBJ2-3, with 8 bases fitting TRBD2. V shed 6 bases and J 0 bases; nucleotides not matched to a gene: 2. The CDR3 runs 13 residues. Germline V lookup: CDR1 DFQATT, CDR2 SNEGSKA (reference sequence). CDR3 sequence reads: CSAERESTDTQYF. CDR3 coding DNA: TGCAGTGCAGAGCGGGAGAGCACAGATACGCAGTATTTT.

This clonotype came up a few times. In nucleotides, the CDR3 is TGTGCCAGCAGCTTGGCGAGAACAGATTCACCCCTCCACTTT. It yields the protein CASSLARTDSPLHF. The V and J genes are TRBV5-4 and TRBJ1-6; D unclear. The CDR3 length is 14 residues. Germline CDR1 is SGHNT and CDR2 is YYREEE (reference sequence). V lost 0 bases, J lost 8 bases, and 9 bases lay in between.

The chain recombines TRBV20-1 with TRBJ2-1; TRBD1 might be the D (7 bases). The CDR3 runs 14 residues. Trimming removed 1 base from V and 10 bases from J, with 17 bases in between. Germline V lookup: CDR1 DFQATT, CDR2 SNEGSKA (reference sequence). The CDR3 here is CSARGLRGAGEQFF. In DNA, the CDR3 is TGCAGTGCTAGAGGACTCAGGGGGGCAGGGGAGCAGTTCTTC.

This clonotype came up a few times. The chain links TRBV24-1 to TRBJ2-5, with D maybe TRBD1 (6 bases). V dropped 1 base and J dropped 1 base, with 12 bases sitting between them. The germline V gene has CDR1 KGHDR and CDR2 SFDVKD. The CDR3 is 16 residues long. In DNA, the CDR3 is TGTGCCACCAGTGATTTAGGGGGAAGGGGCCAAGAGACCCAGTACTTC. Its translation is CATSDLGGRGQETQYF.

The table lists this clonotype with a few counts. V is TRBV2 and J is TRBJ2-7, with D maybe TRBD1 (5 bases). Germline-derived CDR1 and CDR2 are SNHLY and FYNNEI. The CDR3 extends over 12 amino acids. Trimming took 9 bases from V and 2 from J, leaving 11 bases between them. CDR3 sequence reads: CASFRVPYEQYF. CDR3 nucleotide sequence: TGTGCCAGTTTCAGGGTTCCCTACGAGCAGTACTTC.

This clonotype has at least ten counts. The genes are TRBV6-1 and TRBJ2-2; 8 bases match TRBD2. V shed 4 bases, J shed 5 bases, and the junction held 3 bases outside the gene matches. Germline-derived CDR1 and CDR2 are MNHNS and SASEGT. CDR3 length equals 14 residues. The DNA for the CDR3 is TGTGCCAGCAGTGCCCGACTAGCGACCGGGGAGCTGTTTTTT. Translation gives CASSARLATGELFF.

This clonotype was found many times. The rearrangement uses TRBV5-1 and TRBJ2-7; D ambiguous. Deletions cut 3 bases from V and 3 bases from J, with 10 bases between. The CDR3 extends over 13 amino acids. Germline assignment: CDR1 SGHRS and CDR2 YFSETQ. The CDR3 sequence is CASSWDLDYEQYF. CDR3 sequence (DNA): TGCGCCAGCAGCTGGGATCTTGACTACGAGCAGTACTTC. Full variable domain (rest looked up from reference TRBV5-1 and TRBJ2-7): KAGVTQTPRYLIKTRGQQVTLSCSPISGHRSVSWYQQTPGQGLQFLFEYFSETQRNKGNFPGRFSGRQFSNSRSEMNVSTLELGDSALYLCASSWDLDYEQYFGPGTRLTVT.

The genes are TRBV6-1 and TRBJ1-1, with D perhaps TRBD1 (6 bases). CDR3 length: 15 residues. Trimming took 6 bases from V and 1 from J, leaving 15 bases between them. Germline-derived CDR1 and CDR2 are MNHNS and SASEGT. The CDR3 DNA reads TGTGCCAGCAGGCCCGGGGGGCTCCAGAACACTGAAGCTTTCTTT. Residues: CASRPGGLQNTEAFF.

This clonotype was observed many times. The genes are TRBV9 and TRBJ2-1; possible D gene TRBD2, 5 bases. V was clipped by 4 bases and J by 8 bases, with 13 bases between them. This CDR3 has 13 residues. The germline V gene has CDR1 SGDLS and CDR2 YYNGEE. In nucleotides, the CDR3 is TGTGCCAGCAGCCCTGGGGTGCGGGATGAGCAGTTCTTC. Translation gives CASSPGVRDEQFF.

This clonotype was observed a few times. The chain links TRBV12-3 or TRBV12-4 to TRBJ2-7; perhaps TRBD2 as D (5 bases). This CDR3 contains 16 residues. Trimming took 8 bases from V and 2 from J, leaving 22 bases between them. The CDR3 DNA is TGTGCCAGCCCTACCCTCGGGGTAGGGTTTACCTACGAGCAGTACTTC. Residues: CASPTLGVGFTYEQYF.

V is TRBV9 and J is TRBJ2-3, with 8 positions matching TRBD2. This CDR3 has 15 amino acids. The trim removed 6 bases at V and 4 bases at J, leaving 10 bases unmatched. Per the germline V gene, CDR1 is SGDLS and CDR2 is YYNGEE. CDR3 amino acids: CASTFSGSYADTQYF. The CDR3, as DNA: TGTGCCAGCACCTTCAGCGGGAGTTATGCAGATACGCAGTATTTT.